This is a list of T cell receptor beta chains from one sample in a study of blood T cell repertoires in COVID-19. Using immunoSEQ multiplex PCR, the repertoire was profiled, and TCRdb retains in-frame clones only, with some absent. This sample yields 100,000 to 150,000 clones, of which around 85% are seen a single time; about 15% belongs to the top ten. Material: peripheral blood. These TCRs come from a woman aged 50 to 65 with acute or convalescent COVID-19. Both conserved end residues are part of each CDR3. D genes are given only for firm matches. Not all rows give a size; the values are once, few, many and, for expanded clones, a class.

NA,TRBJ1-3,TRBV4-1,TRBD1,TGCGCCAGCAGCCAACTGGGACAGGGCGGAGGAAACACCATATATTTT,CASSQLGQGGGNTIYF
NA,TRBJ1-6,TRBV14,NA,TGTGCCAGCAGTGGGGGGGGTAATTCACCCCTCCACTTT,CASSGGGNSPLHF
NA,TRBJ1-2,TRBV18,NA,TGTGCCAGCTCACCAACTACAGGGTTCGGCGACTATGGCTACACCTTC,CASSPTTGFGDYGYTF
NA,TRBJ2-3,TRBV5-8,NA,TGTGCCAGCATTGGAGGGCGGGGCCGCACAGATACGCAGTATTTT,CASIGGRGRTDTQYF
NA,TRBJ2-3,TRBV7-2,NA,TGTGCCAGCAGCTTAGTTACCCCAGCAGATACGCAGTATTTT,CASSLVTPADTQYF
NA,TRBJ2-1,TRBV11-3,TRBD2,TGTGCCAGCAGCCCCCTAGCGGGGGGGCCCTACAATGAGCAGTTCTTC,CASSPLAGGPYNEQFF
NA,TRBJ2-3,TRBV19,TRBD2,TGTGCCAGTAGTTCCGTAGCGGGGGGCAGCACAGATACGCAGTATTTT,CASSSVAGGSTDTQYF
NA,TRBJ1-2,TRBV5-1,NA,TGCGCCAGCAGCTTGGCCACGGCACAGTCCCTCGGTGGCTACACCTTC,CASSLATAQSLGGYTF
NA,TRBJ2-7,TRBV15,TRBD2,TGTGCCACCAGCAGAGGCGGCGGGGGGACCTACGAGCAGTACTTC,CATSRGGGGTYEQYF
NA,TRBJ1-6,TRBV19,NA,TGTGCCAGTAGTAACCGGGGATCACCCCTCCACTTT,CASSNRGSPLHF
NA,TRBJ2-6,TRBV24-1,NA,TGTGCCATTGGTAAAGGGTGGGGACTCGGGGCCAACGTCCTGACTTTC,CAIGKGWGLGANVLTF
few,TRBJ2-1,TRBV11-2,NA,TGTGCCAGCAGCTCCAGACTGGTATCCTACAATGAGCAGTTCTTC,CASSSRLVSYNEQFF
NA,TRBJ2-3,TRBV6-1,NA,TGTGCCAGCAGTGATCAAGGGACTAGCACAGATACGCAGTATTTT,CASSDQGTSTDTQYF
NA,TRBJ2-2,TRBV19,TRBD2,TGTGCCAGTAGTATACCCCCCCTAGCGGGGGCCTCCACCGGGGAGCTGTTTTTT,CASSIPPLAGASTGELFF
NA,TRBJ1-2,TRBV4-1,NA,TGCGCCAGCAGCCAAGATCTCGTTGGGCTGCTGTTCTATGGCTACACCTTC,CASSQDLVGLLFYGYTF